What follows are 8 T cell receptor beta chains derived from one specimen sequenced in a study of T-cell reconstitution after alpha-beta-depleted transplantation in children. Unique molecular identifiers were used in preparing the TCRbeta library. TCRdb reanalysed the PCR reads using MiXCR and keeps one entry per CDR3 protein. The sample shows around 400,000 distinct CDR3 sequences, roughly 22% of them seen only once. Sequenced material: PBMCs from the stem cell graft donor, taken from the stem cell graft. Receptors were obtained from a human donor who donated a stem cell graft to a child with acute myeloid leukemia.

This clonotype appeared many times. J is TRBJ2-1 and V is TRBV20-1; D call uncertain. This CDR3 is built from 13 residues. CDR1 is DFQATT, CDR2 SNEGSKA, per germline (reference sequence). Trimming stripped 1 base from V and 0 bases from J, with 4 bases between. The CDR3 nucleotides read TGCAGTGCTAGAGCTAGCTCCTACAATGAGCAGTTCTTC. This sequence encodes CSARASSYNEQFF.

In its sample, this clonotype was seen a few times. V is TRBV29-1 and J is TRBJ1-5, with D perhaps matching TRBD1 (6 bases). Trimming removed 6 bases at V and 3 bases at J, with 12 bases between. Germline lookup yields CDR1 SQVTM and CDR2 ANQGSEA. The CDR3 loop spans 13 amino acids. Here the CDR3 reads CSVGQGHNQPQHF. The CDR3 nucleotides read TGCAGCGTGGGTCAGGGGCACAATCAGCCCCAGCATTTT.

This clonotype was detected ten times or more. V is TRBV5-5 and J is TRBJ2-1; D uncertain. Trimming removed 1 base at V and 8 bases at J, with 10 bases between. Germline CDR1 reads SGHKS; CDR2 reads YYEKEE (reference sequence). The CDR3 loop spans 13 amino acids. The CDR3 region has the DNA TGTGCCAGCAGCTTGTTTTCGCTAGATGAGCAGTTCTTC. This codes for CASSLFSLDEQFF.

In DNA form, the CDR3 reads TGTGCCAGCAGCCAAGTTTTCAGGGGGCGAGAAGCTTTCTTT. Encoded protein: CASSQVFRGREAFF. The chain employs TRBV3-1 and TRBJ1-1; 8 bases match TRBD1. V shed 1 base, J shed 8 bases, and the junction held 6 bases outside the gene matches. Germline CDR1 reads LGHDT; CDR2 reads YNNKEL (reference sequence). This CDR3 has 14 amino acids.

About this clonotype: Germline is not matched at one junction end, which may reflect a read error. This sequence joins TRBV7-7 and TRBJ2-2; 10 nucleotides line up with TRBD2. CDR1 SSHAT and CDR2 FNYEAQ come from the germline V gene (reference sequence). This CDR3 has 16 amino acids. The CDR3 coding sequence is TGTGCTAGCAGCTTAGCGGCTAGCGGGAGTACCGGGGAGCTGTTTTTT. Its translation: CASSLAASGSTGELFF.

This clonotype has at least ten counts. The V call is TRBV5-1, the J call TRBJ2-3, with D unclear. Germline CDR1 SGHRS, CDR2 YFSETQ. The CDR3 spans 13 residues. V shed 3 bases and J shed 0 bases, with 5 bases lying between them. CDR3 in amino acids: CASSSSSTDTQYF. CDR3 coding DNA: TGCGCCAGCAGCTCGTCCAGCACAGATACGCAGTATTTT. Together with reference TRBV5-1 and TRBJ2-3, the CDR3 gives the full variable domain: KAGVTQTPRYLIKTRGQQVTLSCSPISGHRSVSWYQQTPGQGLQFLFEYFSETQRNKGNFPGRFSGRQFSNSRSEMNVSTLELGDSALYLCASSSSSTDTQYFGPGTRLTVL.

The V call is TRBV28, the J call TRBJ2-7; 11 bases map to TRBD1. Germline assignment: CDR1 MDHEN and CDR2 SYDVKM. CDR3 size: 15 residues. V was clipped by 4 bases and J by 9 bases; unmatched bases: 11. The DNA of the CDR3 is TGTGCCAGCAGTTCGTCCCGGGACAGGGGGTCGGGGCAGTACTTC. Amino acids: CASSSSRDRGSGQYF.

This clonotype was recorded many times. CDR3 residues: CSVGSQGEVGLEYF. The CDR3 nucleotides read TGCAGCGTTGGTAGTCAGGGCGAGGTTGGTTTGGAGTACTTC. This chain uses TRBV29-1 with TRBJ2-7; TRBD1 is a possible D gene (5 bases). CDR1 is SQVTM, CDR2 ANQGSEA, per germline. The CDR3 contains 14 residues. The V gene lost 4 bases and the J gene lost 11 bases, with 24 bases spanning the gap.